A selection of T cell receptor beta chains follows, all from one sample in a study of regulatory T cells in long-lasting Graves disease. One entry per CDR3 protein, called by TCRdb with MiXCR from the multiplex PCR reads. Of 700,000 or so distinct CDR3 sequences in the sample, around 30% were seen once. Sequenced here: peripheral blood mononuclear cells (PBMCs), sampled when the disease was refractory, from a patient treated with antithyroid drugs. All receptors come from a female donor with Graves disease. Both conserved end residues are part of each CDR3. Fields, in order: V gene, J gene, D gene, clone size, CDR3 length, CDR3 DNA, CDR3 protein. D genes are given only for firm matches. For some rows the clone size is stated as once, few or many, or as a class when expanded; others skip it.

>TRBV7-2|TRBJ1-1|NA|NA|14
TGTGCCAGCAGCTCCCAGACAGGGAACACTGAAGCTTTCTTT
CASSSQTGNTEAFF
>TRBV9|TRBJ2-7|NA|NA|14
TGTGCCAGCAGTGGGGACCGCAGCTCCTACGAGCAGTACTTC
CASSGDRSSYEQYF
>TRBV25-1|TRBJ2-7|NA|NA|14
TGTGCCAGCAGTGAATTTGGAGGGTACGACGAGCAGTACTTC
CASSEFGGYDEQYF
>TRBV19|TRBJ1-1|NA|NA|13
TGTGCCAGTAGTATCAAGGGTCCCACTGAAGCTTTCTTT
CASSIKGPTEAFF
>TRBV29-1|TRBJ1-3|NA|NA|15
TGCAGCGTTGGGGTCGGCCCCAACAATGGAAACACCATATATTTT
CSVGVGPNNGNTIYF
>TRBV7-3|TRBJ2-5|TRBD2|few|14
TGTGCCAGCAGCAAAAGCGGGGGCCAAGAGACCCAGTACTTC
CASSKSGGQETQYF
>TRBV2|TRBJ2-4|NA|many|13
TGTGCCAGCAGTCTGGCTACCCAAAACATTCAGTACTTC
CASSLATQNIQYF
>TRBV6-2/TRBV6-3|TRBJ1-2|TRBD1|NA|13
TGTGCCACCAATCTACGGACAGGGCATGGCTACACCTTC
CATNLRTGHGYTF
>TRBV29-1|TRBJ1-4|NA|NA|14
TGCAGCGTTGAAGATGTGACCGGTTATGAAAAACTGTTTTTT
CSVEDVTGYEKLFF
>TRBV7-9|TRBJ2-7|NA|few|15
TGTGCCAGCAGCTTATCCCCAGGGGTCTCCTACGAGCAGTACTTC
CASSLSPGVSYEQYF
>TRBV10-3|TRBJ2-7|TRBD1|NA|16
TGTGCCATCAGTGAGTCGATTCAGGGGGCGGGCTACGAGCAGTACTTC
CAISESIQGAGYEQYF
>TRBV12-3/TRBV12-4|TRBJ1-1|NA|few|15
TGTGCCAGCAGTCCTGGGGCTGCGATGAACACTGAAGCTTTCTTT
CASSPGAAMNTEAFF
>TRBV3-1|TRBJ2-5|NA|NA|14
TGTGCCAGCAGCCCCGGACGGGGTCAAGAGACCCAGTACTTC
CASSPGRGQETQYF
>TRBV10-1|TRBJ2-2|NA|once|12
TGCGCCAGCGAAGACGGGTCCGGGGAGCTGTTTTTT
CASEDGSGELFF
>TRBV5-4|TRBJ1-2|NA|few|17
TGTGCCAGCAGGAGGTATGGGGGACTTCAGGGGAACTATGGCTACACCTTC
CASRRYGGLQGNYGYTF
>TRBV30|TRBJ2-7|NA|NA|13
TGTGCCTGGAGCATCGGGCTCGCCTACGAGCAGTACTTC
CAWSIGLAYEQYF
>TRBV20-1|TRBJ1-2|TRBD1|NA|14
TGCAGTGCTAGAGCACGGACAGGGGGCTATGGCTACACCTTC
CSARARTGGYGYTF
>TRBV9|TRBJ2-2|TRBD2|NA|16
TGTGCCAGCAGCGTAGCGGGGGGGGATGCGACCGGGGAGCTGTTTTTT
CASSVAGGDATGELFF
>TRBV20-1|TRBJ2-7|NA|few|14
TGCAGTGCCAAAGTTAGCGGATACTCCTACGAGCAGTACTTC
CSAKVSGYSYEQYF
>TRBV9|TRBJ1-1|NA|NA|14
TGTGCCAGCAGCGTAGGGGCGGCGAACACTGAAGCTTTCTTT
CASSVGAANTEAFF
>TRBV12-3/TRBV12-4|TRBJ2-3|NA|NA|15
TGTGCCAGCAAAGGGGGAGGGCCCGCCACAGATACGCAGTATTTT
CASKGGGPATDTQYF
>TRBV3-1|TRBJ1-6|TRBD1|NA|16
TGTGCCAGCAGCCCACAGGGGGCGTCCTATAATTCACCCCTCCACTTT
CASSPQGASYNSPLHF
>TRBV5-6|TRBJ2-7|NA|NA|13
TGTGCCAGCAGCGTTAGCGGCCCCTACGAGCAGTACTTC
CASSVSGPYEQYF
>TRBV27|TRBJ2-4|NA|few|14
TGTGCCAGCAGTCCCACAGGTCGGGGAAACATTCAGTACTTC
CASSPTGRGNIQYF
>TRBV29-1|TRBJ2-2|NA|few|12
TGCAGCGTTCTACAGGGTTCCGGGGAGCTGTTTTTT
CSVLQGSGELFF
>TRBV20-1|TRBJ1-5|TRBD1|NA|13
TGCAGTGCCGCCGGGACAGATAATCAGCCCCAGCATTTT
CSAAGTDNQPQHF
>TRBV12-3/TRBV12-4|TRBJ2-1|NA|NA|15
TGTGCCAGCAGTTCGAGCCGACTTCTTTTCAATGAGCAGTTCTTC
CASSSSRLLFNEQFF
>TRBV5-6|TRBJ1-1|TRBD1|few|17
TGTGCCAGCAGCGCGAGACCGGGACAGGGGGCAGGCACTGAAGCTTTCTTT
CASSARPGQGAGTEAFF
>TRBV19|TRBJ1-2|NA|once|13
TGTGCCAGTAGTCCAAATGGCGGCTATGGCTACACCTTC
CASSPNGGYGYTF
>TRBV29-1|TRBJ1-1|NA|NA|12
TGCAGCGTTGAATTAACGGGGGACAAAGCTTTCTTT
CSVELTGDKAFF
>TRBV6-1|TRBJ1-4|NA|NA|13
TGTGCCACCGAACCCCGAGGGGGGGAAAAACTGTTTTTT
CATEPRGGEKLFF
>TRBV28|TRBJ1-5|TRBD1|many|15
TGTGCCAGCAGTTCGGGACAGGGTAGCAATCAGCCCCAGCATTTT
CASSSGQGSNQPQHF
>TRBV5-1|TRBJ1-1|NA|NA|14
TGCGCCAGCAGCTCGACCCTGCTGAACACTGAAGCTTTCTTT
CASSSTLLNTEAFF